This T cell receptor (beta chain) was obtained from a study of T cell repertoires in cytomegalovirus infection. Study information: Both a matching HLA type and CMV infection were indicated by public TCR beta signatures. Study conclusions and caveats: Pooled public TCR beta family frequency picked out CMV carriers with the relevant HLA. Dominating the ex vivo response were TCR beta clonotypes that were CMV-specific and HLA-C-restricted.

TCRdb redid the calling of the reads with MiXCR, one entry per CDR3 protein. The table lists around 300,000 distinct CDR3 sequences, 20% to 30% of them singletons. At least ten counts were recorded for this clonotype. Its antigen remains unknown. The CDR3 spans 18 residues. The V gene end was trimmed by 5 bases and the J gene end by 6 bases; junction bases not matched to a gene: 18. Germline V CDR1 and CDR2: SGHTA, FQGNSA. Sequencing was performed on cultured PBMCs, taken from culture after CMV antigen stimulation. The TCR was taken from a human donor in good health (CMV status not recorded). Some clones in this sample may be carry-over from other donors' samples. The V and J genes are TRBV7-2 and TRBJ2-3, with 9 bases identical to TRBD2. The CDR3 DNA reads TGTGCCAGCAGCCCTACGGGGACTAGCCCTGGGAGGTGGGATACGCAGTATTTT. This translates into CASSPTGTSPGRWDTQYF.